This T cell receptor (beta chain) was sequenced during a study of cytomegalovirus exposure and HLA in healthy donors. General observations from the study: Reports described diagnosis of cytomegalovirus status by the classifier as highly specific and sensitive.

CDR3 length: 14 amino acids. The ends were cut back, 6 bases at V and 1 base at J, with 15 bases in the middle. Germline values: CDR1 SQVTM, CDR2 ANQGSEA. Samples came from healthy bone marrow donors. About this clone itself: The antigen remains unidentified.

Researchers ran the PCR with 60 Vbeta and 13 Jbeta primers. Assay: immunoSEQ multiplex PCR; the TCRdb copy retains only in-frame clones and omits some. This repertoire shows 130,000 to 150,000 clones, 60% to 85% found once; its top ten account for under 7.5%. This receptor was identified in a man in his forties or fifties in good health and CMV-seropositive. The rearrangement uses TRBV29-1 and TRBJ1-1, with D tentatively TRBD1 (5 bases). The sample taken for sequencing was PBMCs. This chain's CDR3 is CSVRRGTANTEAFF. The CDR3 nucleotides are TGCAGCGTCCGACGCGGGACCGCGAACACTGAAGCTTTCTTT.